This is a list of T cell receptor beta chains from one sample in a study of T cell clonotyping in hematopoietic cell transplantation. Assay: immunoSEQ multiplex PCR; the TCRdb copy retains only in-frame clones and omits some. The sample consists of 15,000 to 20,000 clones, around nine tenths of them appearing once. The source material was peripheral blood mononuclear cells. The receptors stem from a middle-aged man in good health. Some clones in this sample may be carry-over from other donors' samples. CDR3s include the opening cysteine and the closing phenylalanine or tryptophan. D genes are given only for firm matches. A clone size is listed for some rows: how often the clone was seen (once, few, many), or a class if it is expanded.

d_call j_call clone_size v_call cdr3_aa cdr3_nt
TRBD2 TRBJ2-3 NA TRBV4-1 CASSPKTSSSTDTQYF TGCGCCAGCAGCCCGAAGACTAGCAGCAGCACAGATACGCAGTATTTT
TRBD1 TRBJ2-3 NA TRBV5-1 CASSPGTGASTDTQYF TGCGCCAGCAGCCCCGGGACAGGGGCTAGCACAGATACGCAGTATTTT
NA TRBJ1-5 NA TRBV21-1 CASRPDRGAESNQPQHF TGTGCCAGCAGGCCCGACAGGGGAGCGGAGAGCAATCAGCCCCAGCATTTT
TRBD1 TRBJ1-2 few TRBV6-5 CASSRDREANYGYTF TGTGCCAGCAGTCGAGACAGGGAGGCTAACTATGGCTACACCTTC
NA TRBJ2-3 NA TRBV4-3 CASSQGVPSTDTQYF TGCGCCAGCAGCCAAGGGGTTCCTAGCACAGATACGCAGTATTTT
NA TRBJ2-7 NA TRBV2 CARGTAYEQYF TGTGCCAGAGGGACCGCCTACGAGCAGTACTTC
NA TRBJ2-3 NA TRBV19 CASSPRRVSTDTQYF TGTGCCAGTAGCCCACGAAGGGTTAGCACAGATACGCAGTATTTT
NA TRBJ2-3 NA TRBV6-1 CASSVIADHTDTQYF TGTGCCAGCAGTGTCATAGCGGATCACACAGATACGCAGTATTTT
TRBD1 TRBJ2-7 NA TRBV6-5 CASRSTGTGVYEQYF TGTGCCAGCAGATCAACCGGGACAGGGGTTTACGAGCAGTACTTC
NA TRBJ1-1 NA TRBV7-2 CASSPNTGRNTEAFF TGTGCCAGCAGCCCAAACACAGGGAGGAACACTGAAGCTTTCTTT
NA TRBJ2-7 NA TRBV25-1 CASSVSADSSYEQYF TGTGCCAGCAGTGTGTCCGCTGACAGCTCCTACGAGCAGTACTTC
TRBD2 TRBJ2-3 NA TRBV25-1 CASSELAGSTDTQYF TGTGCCAGCAGTGAACTAGCGGGTAGCACAGATACGCAGTATTTT
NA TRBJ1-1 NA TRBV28 CASGQTNTEAFF TGTGCCAGCGGACAGACCAACACTGAAGCTTTCTTT
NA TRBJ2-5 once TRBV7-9 CASSLAGQINQETQYF TGTGCCAGCAGCTTAGCCGGGCAGATCAACCAAGAGACCCAGTACTTC
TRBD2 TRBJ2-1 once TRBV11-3 CASIPPGLAENEQFF TGTGCCAGCATCCCCCCGGGACTAGCGGAGAATGAGCAGTTCTTC
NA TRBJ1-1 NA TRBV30 CAWTDVTGQEAFF TGTGCCTGGACGGACGTTACGGGACAAGAAGCTTTCTTT
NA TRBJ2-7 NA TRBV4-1 CASSQDREHYEQYF TGCGCCAGCAGCCAGGACCGGGAGCACTACGAGCAGTACTTC
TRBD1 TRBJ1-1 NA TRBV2 CASREQGSSTEAFF TGTGCCAGCAGGGAACAGGGGTCGAGCACTGAAGCTTTCTTT
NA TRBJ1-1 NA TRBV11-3 CASSSWGTEAFF TGTGCCAGCAGCTCGTGGGGGACTGAAGCTTTCTTT
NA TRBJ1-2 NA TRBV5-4 CASTSEVGGGYTF TGTGCCAGCACATCCGAAGTCGGGGGTGGCTACACCTTC
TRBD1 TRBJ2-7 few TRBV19 CASSDRVGYEQYF TGTGCCAGCTCCGACAGGGTGGGCTACGAGCAGTACTTC
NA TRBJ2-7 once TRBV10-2 CASSEWDGTPYEQYF TGCGCCAGCAGTGAGTGGGACGGGACCCCCTACGAGCAGTACTTC
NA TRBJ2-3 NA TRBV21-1 CASSKGGGEADTQYF TGTGCCAGCAGCAAAGGCGGGGGGGAGGCAGATACGCAGTATTTT
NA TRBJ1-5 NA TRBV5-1 CASSLVAGDQPQHF TGCGCCAGCAGCTTGGTGGCAGGGGATCAGCCCCAGCATTTT
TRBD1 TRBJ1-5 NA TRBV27 CASSLTGTGNQPQHF TGTGCCAGCAGTTTAACAGGGACAGGGAATCAGCCCCAGCATTTT
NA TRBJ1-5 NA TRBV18 CASSPSGGSQPQHF TGTGCCAGCTCACCCTCGGGTGGGTCCCAGCCCCAGCATTTT
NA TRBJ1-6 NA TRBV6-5 CASRLYRNSPLHF TGTGCCAGCAGATTATACAGGAATTCACCCCTCCACTTT
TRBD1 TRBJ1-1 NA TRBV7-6 CASSPRQGVNTEAFF TGTGCCAGCAGCCCCCGACAGGGCGTGAACACTGAAGCTTTCTTT
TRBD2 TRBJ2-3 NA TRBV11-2 CASSLRLAGSTDTQYF TGTGCCAGCAGCCTACGACTAGCGGGGAGCACAGATACGCAGTATTTT
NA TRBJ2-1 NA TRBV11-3 CASSSDSRTYNEQFF TGTGCCAGCAGCTCAGACAGTAGGACCTACAATGAGCAGTTCTTC
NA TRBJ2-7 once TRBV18 CASSPGRDSSQQYF TGTGCCAGCTCACCTGGGCGGGACAGCTCGCAGCAGTACTTC
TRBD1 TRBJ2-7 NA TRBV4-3 CASSPDRFSYEQYF TGCGCCAGCAGCCCGGACAGGTTTTCCTACGAGCAGTACTTC
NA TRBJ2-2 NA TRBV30 CAWSVRGTNTGELFF TGTGCCTGGAGTGTACGCGGGACGAACACCGGGGAGCTGTTTTTT
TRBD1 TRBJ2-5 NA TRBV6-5 CASTGQGAGETQYF TGTGCCAGCACGGGACAGGGGGCGGGGGAGACCCAGTACTTC
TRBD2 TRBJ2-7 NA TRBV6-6 CASTTGGTYEQYF TGTGCCAGCACCACGGGGGGGACCTACGAGCAGTACTTC
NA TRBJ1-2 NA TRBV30 CAWSDSPYGYTF TGTGCCTGGAGCGACAGCCCCTATGGCTACACCTTC
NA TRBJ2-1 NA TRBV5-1 CASSLEGGIEQFF TGCGCCAGCAGCTTGGAGGGCGGCATTGAGCAGTTCTTC
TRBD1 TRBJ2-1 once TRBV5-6 CASSPQDRGEQFF TGTGCCAGCAGCCCCCAAGACAGGGGAGAGCAGTTCTTC
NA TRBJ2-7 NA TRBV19 CASSFGQEYKQYF TGTGCCAGTAGTTTCGGGCAGGAGTACAAGCAGTACTTC
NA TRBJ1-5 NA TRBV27 CASSPGLGLNQPQHF TGTGCCAGCAGTCCCGGACTGGGGCTCAATCAGCCCCAGCATTTT
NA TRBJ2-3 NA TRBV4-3 CASSPGRGRTDTQYF TGCGCCAGCAGCCCCGGACGGGGGAGGACAGATACGCAGTATTTT
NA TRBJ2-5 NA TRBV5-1 CASSLGQETQYF TGCGCCAGCAGCTTGGGACAAGAGACCCAGTACTTC
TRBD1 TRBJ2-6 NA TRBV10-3 CAIRQGVGSGANVLTF TGTGCCATCAGACAGGGGGTCGGCTCTGGGGCCAACGTCCTGACTTTC
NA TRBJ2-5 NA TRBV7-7 CAGSLLPAGQETQYF TGTGCCGGCAGCTTATTGCCAGCGGGCCAAGAGACCCAGTACTTC
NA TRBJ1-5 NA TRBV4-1 CASSQEVATNQPQHF TGCGCCAGCAGCCAAGAGGTCGCCACCAATCAGCCCCAGCATTTT
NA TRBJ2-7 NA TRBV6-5 CASRNQGQRAYEQYF TGTGCCAGCAGAAATCAGGGCCAACGAGCCTACGAGCAGTACTTC
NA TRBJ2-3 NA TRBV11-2 CASSLGPTSGTDTQYF TGTGCCAGCAGCCTCGGACCCACAAGTGGCACAGATACGCAGTATTTT
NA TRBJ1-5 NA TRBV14 CASSQENQALHAQEPQHF TGTGCCAGCAGCCAAGAAAACCAGGCCCTTCACGCTCAAGAGCCCCAGCATTTT
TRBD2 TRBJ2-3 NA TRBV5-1 CASIRRTSGGQYF TGCGCCAGCATAAGGCGGACCTCGGGAGGGCAGTATTTT